This is a list of T cell receptor beta chains from one sample in a study of T-cell memory formation after mild COVID-19. TCRdb re-analysed the 5' RACE reads in MiXCR, keeping a single row per CDR3 protein. Seen here are 300,000 to 350,000 distinct CDR3 sequences, about 13% observed once, and the top ten hold about 21%. Input material: PBMCs or a T cell subset sorted from them (not recorded which). The origin of the receptors is a man younger than 30 who had mild COVID-19 (a few samples of this study predate the infection). Cell type and time point are not known. Both conserved end residues are part of each CDR3. Each record gives: V gene, CDR3 protein.

v_call: TRBV6-5; cdr3_aa: CASSYSTLVEQYF
v_call: TRBV12-5; cdr3_aa: CASGPRGSGGAVTYNEQFF
v_call: TRBV10-3; cdr3_aa: CAISEGDRGYTF
v_call: TRBV24-1; cdr3_aa: CATSDLGTANTGELFF
v_call: TRBV7-6; cdr3_aa: CASSLAQGGRNEQFF
v_call: TRBV6-5; cdr3_aa: CASTGTGVDTQYF
v_call: TRBV4-3; cdr3_aa: CASSQSGGRDSPLHF
v_call: TRBV9; cdr3_aa: CASSEDSDTQYF
v_call: TRBV7-2; cdr3_aa: CASTGWWGNTEAFF
v_call: TRBV25-1; cdr3_aa: CASSPRGQYSGANVLTF
v_call: TRBV14; cdr3_aa: CASSQDFNQETQYF
v_call: TRBV12-3/TRBV12-4; cdr3_aa: CASSLKAGVSFVAETQYF
v_call: TRBV6-6; cdr3_aa: CASSRPGQEYEQYF
v_call: TRBV7-2; cdr3_aa: CASSGAADTQYF
v_call: TRBV7-6; cdr3_aa: CASSKHLQGSYNEQFF
v_call: TRBV6-2/TRBV6-3; cdr3_aa: CATTDRGGYEQYF
v_call: TRBV7-9; cdr3_aa: CASSLWTASTDTQYF
v_call: TRBV27; cdr3_aa: CASSVAPDRQGSYEQYF
v_call: TRBV14; cdr3_aa: CASSQEVDRTYEQYF
v_call: TRBV6-6; cdr3_aa: CASRFNRNNEQFF
v_call: TRBV12-3/TRBV12-4; cdr3_aa: CASSSRTGSYGEQYF
v_call: TRBV7-2; cdr3_aa: CASSSDRKRIQETQYF
v_call: TRBV25-1; cdr3_aa: CASSDPQGYNEQFF
v_call: TRBV7-8; cdr3_aa: CASSLGRGQPGHTQYF
v_call: TRBV5-1; cdr3_aa: CASSVVGTGSTDTQYF
v_call: TRBV18; cdr3_aa: CASSPGSRGGANVLTF
v_call: TRBV7-9; cdr3_aa: CASSLQGEDTEAFF
v_call: TRBV4-2; cdr3_aa: CASSSRDRGSYGYTF
v_call: TRBV14; cdr3_aa: CASSQRTGVGGYTF
v_call: TRBV9; cdr3_aa: CASSVTPLRGTGANVLTF
v_call: TRBV18; cdr3_aa: CASSPKARSGTGELFF
v_call: TRBV9; cdr3_aa: CASSVATGGASHNEQFF
v_call: TRBV5-1; cdr3_aa: CASSSITGMNTEAFF
v_call: TRBV6-6; cdr3_aa: CASRPQGAHQPQHF
v_call: TRBV4-3; cdr3_aa: CASRIGTRNTEAFF
v_call: TRBV7-9; cdr3_aa: CASSLKLPNTGELFF
v_call: TRBV7-3; cdr3_aa: CASSPGLAGTGELFF
v_call: TRBV11-2; cdr3_aa: CASSLNRDRLSPLHF
v_call: TRBV7-3; cdr3_aa: CASSLSVGEASTGELFF
v_call: TRBV7-9; cdr3_aa: CASTSPGLDQPQHF
v_call: TRBV28; cdr3_aa: CASSLRTLNYGYTF
v_call: TRBV5-1; cdr3_aa: CASRGQVRTGELFF
v_call: TRBV6-2/TRBV6-3; cdr3_aa: CASGFNQPQHF
v_call: TRBV6-5; cdr3_aa: CASSFSVAGANVLTF
v_call: TRBV7-2; cdr3_aa: CASSPEGRAGSPLHF
v_call: TRBV12-3/TRBV12-4; cdr3_aa: CASSLVQGNTDTQYF
v_call: TRBV5-1; cdr3_aa: CASSLGDVNSGNTIYF
v_call: TRBV18; cdr3_aa: CASSRRSSTDTQYF
v_call: TRBV30; cdr3_aa: CAWRPSEYNEQFF
v_call: TRBV5-5; cdr3_aa: CASSLRQLAKNIQYF
v_call: TRBV6-5; cdr3_aa: CASSWQALYGYTF